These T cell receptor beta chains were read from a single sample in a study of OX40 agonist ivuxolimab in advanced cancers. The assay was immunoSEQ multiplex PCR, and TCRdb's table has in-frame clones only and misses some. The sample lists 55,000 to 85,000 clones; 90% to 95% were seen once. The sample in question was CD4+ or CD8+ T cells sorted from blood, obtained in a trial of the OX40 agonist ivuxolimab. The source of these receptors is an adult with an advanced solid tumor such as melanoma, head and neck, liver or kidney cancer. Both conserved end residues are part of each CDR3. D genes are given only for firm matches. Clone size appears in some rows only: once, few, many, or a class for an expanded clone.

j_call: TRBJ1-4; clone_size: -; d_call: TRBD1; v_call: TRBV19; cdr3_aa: CASSNRLQGGNEKLFF; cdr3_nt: TGTGCCAGTAGTAATCGCCTACAGGGGGGGAATGAAAAACTGTTTTTT
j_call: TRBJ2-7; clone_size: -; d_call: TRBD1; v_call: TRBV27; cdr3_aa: CASSSTGGIGLEQYF; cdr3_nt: TGTGCCAGCAGTTCGACAGGGGGTATCGGACTCGAGCAGTACTTC
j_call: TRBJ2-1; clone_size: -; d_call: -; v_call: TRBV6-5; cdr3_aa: CASSYWGTDNEQFF; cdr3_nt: TGTGCCAGCAGTTACTGGGGGACCGACAATGAGCAGTTCTTC
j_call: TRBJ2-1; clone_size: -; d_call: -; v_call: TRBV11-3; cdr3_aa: CASSSDPRVGQFF; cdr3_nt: TGTGCCAGCAGCTCGGACCCGCGGGTGGGGCAGTTCTTC
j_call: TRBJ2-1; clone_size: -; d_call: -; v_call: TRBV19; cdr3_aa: CASSIRSVRWDNEQFF; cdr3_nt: TGTGCCAGTAGTATTCGTTCGGTCCGGTGGGACAATGAGCAGTTCTTC
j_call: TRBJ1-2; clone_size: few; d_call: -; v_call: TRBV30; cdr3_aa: CAWSVRGAHGYGYTF; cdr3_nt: TGTGCCTGGAGTGTAAGGGGGGCGCACGGCTATGGCTACACCTTC
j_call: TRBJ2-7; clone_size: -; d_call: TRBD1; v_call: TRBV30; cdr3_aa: CAWSVPFWDRGEDEQYF; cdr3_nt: TGTGCCTGGAGTGTACCTTTCTGGGACAGGGGTGAGGACGAGCAGTACTTC
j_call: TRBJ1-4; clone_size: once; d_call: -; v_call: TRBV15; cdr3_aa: CATSRVQEKLFF; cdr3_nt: TGTGCCACCAGCAGAGTTCAGGAAAAACTGTTTTTT
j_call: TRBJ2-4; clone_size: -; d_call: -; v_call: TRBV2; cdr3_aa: CASRPEIAKNIQYF; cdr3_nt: TGTGCCAGCCGCCCGGAGATAGCCAAAAACATTCAGTACTTC
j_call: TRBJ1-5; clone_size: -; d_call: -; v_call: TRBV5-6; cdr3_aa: CASSLLGERNQPQHF; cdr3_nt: TGTGCCAGCAGCTTGTTAGGGGAGCGGAATCAGCCCCAGCATTTT
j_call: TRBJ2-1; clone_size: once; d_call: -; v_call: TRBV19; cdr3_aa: CASSDRTFTGNEQFF; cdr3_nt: TGTGCCAGTAGTGACCGGACCTTCACTGGAAATGAGCAGTTCTTC
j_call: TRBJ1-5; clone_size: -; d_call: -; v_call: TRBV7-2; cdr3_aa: CASSLRRDQPQHF; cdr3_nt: TGTGCCAGCAGCTTACGGCGAGATCAGCCCCAGCATTTT
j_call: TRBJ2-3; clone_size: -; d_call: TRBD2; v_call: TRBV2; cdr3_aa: CASSDPVSEREVILLDTQYF; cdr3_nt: TGTGCCAGCAGTGACCCCGTGTCTGAGCGGGAGGTGATTTTGTTAGATACGCAGTATTTT
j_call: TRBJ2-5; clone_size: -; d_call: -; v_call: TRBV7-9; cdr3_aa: CASSLELRRETQYF; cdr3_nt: TGTGCCAGCAGCTTAGAACTCCGTCGGGAGACCCAGTACTTC
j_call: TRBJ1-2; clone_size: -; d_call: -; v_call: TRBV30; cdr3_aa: CASDRVRTYGYTF; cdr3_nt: TGTGCCTCGGACAGAGTTCGTACCTACGGCTACACCTTC
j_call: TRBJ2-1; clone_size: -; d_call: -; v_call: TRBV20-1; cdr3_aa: CSARNVEQFF; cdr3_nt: TGCAGTGCTCGGAACGTGGAGCAGTTCTTC
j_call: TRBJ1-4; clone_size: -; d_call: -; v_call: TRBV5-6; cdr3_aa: CASSWEVSGKLFF; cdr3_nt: TGTGCCAGCAGCTGGGAGGTCTCGGGGAAACTGTTTTTT
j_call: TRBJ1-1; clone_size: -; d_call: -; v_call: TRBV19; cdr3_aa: CASSISPVNTEAFF; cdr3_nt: TGTGCCAGTAGTATCTCCCCCGTGAACACTGAAGCTTTCTTT
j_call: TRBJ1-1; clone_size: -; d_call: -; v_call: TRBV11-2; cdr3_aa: CASSFFTGEAFF; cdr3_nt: TGTGCCAGCAGCTTCTTTACCGGGGAAGCTTTCTTT
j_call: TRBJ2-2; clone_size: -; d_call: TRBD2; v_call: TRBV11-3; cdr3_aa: CASSSRLAGLYTGELFF; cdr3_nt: TGTGCCAGCAGCTCGCGACTAGCGGGATTATACACCGGGGAGCTGTTTTTT
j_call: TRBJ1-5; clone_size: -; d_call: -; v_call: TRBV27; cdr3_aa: CASSLRSGRDGNQPQHF; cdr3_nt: TGTGCCAGCAGTTTAAGATCAGGGAGAGACGGCAATCAGCCCCAGCATTTT
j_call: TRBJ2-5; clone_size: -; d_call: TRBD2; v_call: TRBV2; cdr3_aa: CASSGLAGVRETQYF; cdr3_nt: TGTGCCAGCAGTGGACTAGCGGGGGTGCGGGAGACCCAGTACTTC
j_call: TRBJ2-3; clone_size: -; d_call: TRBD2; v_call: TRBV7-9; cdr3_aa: CASSPGTSGFFTDTQYF; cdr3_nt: TGTGCCAGCAGCCCCGGGACTAGCGGGTTCTTCACAGATACGCAGTATTTT
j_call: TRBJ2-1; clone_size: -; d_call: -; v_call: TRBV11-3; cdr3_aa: CASSLAGANEQFF; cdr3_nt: TGTGCCAGCAGCTTAGCGGGTGCAAATGAGCAGTTCTTC
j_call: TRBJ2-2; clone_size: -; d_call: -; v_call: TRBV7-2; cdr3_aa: CASSVQRVTGELFF; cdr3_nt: TGTGCCAGCAGCGTCCAGCGGGTGACCGGGGAGCTGTTTTTT
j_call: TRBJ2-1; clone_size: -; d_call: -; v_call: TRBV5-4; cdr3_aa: CASSLAGVDNEQFF; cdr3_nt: TGTGCCAGCAGCTTGGCCGGGGTAGACAATGAGCAGTTCTTC
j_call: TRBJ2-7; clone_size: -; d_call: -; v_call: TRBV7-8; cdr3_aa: CASSSRVGSSYEQYF; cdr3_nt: TGTGCCAGCAGCTCCCGGGTAGGGAGCTCCTACGAGCAGTACTTC
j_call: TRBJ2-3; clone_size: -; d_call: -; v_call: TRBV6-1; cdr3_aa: CASSEQINTQYF; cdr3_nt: TGTGCCAGCAGTGAACAGATTAATACGCAGTATTTT
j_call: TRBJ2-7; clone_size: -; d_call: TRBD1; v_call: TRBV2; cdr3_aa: CASRVGQGADEQYF; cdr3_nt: TGTGCCAGCAGAGTAGGACAGGGGGCCGACGAGCAGTACTTC
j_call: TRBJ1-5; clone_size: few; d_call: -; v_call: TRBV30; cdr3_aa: CAWSVQHGHQPQHF; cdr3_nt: TGTGCCTGGAGTGTACAACACGGTCATCAGCCCCAGCATTTT
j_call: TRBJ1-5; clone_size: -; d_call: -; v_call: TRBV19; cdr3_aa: CASSIASGPNQPQHF; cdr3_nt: TGTGCCAGTAGTATAGCTTCCGGCCCCAATCAGCCCCAGCATTTT
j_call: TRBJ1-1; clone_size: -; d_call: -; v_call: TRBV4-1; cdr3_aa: CASSQAATNTEAFF; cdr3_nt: TGCGCCAGCAGCCAGGCAGCCACGAACACTGAAGCTTTCTTT
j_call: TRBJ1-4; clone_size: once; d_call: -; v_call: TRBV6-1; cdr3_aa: CASGLPGQNNEKLFF; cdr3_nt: TGTGCCAGCGGGCTGCCGGGGCAGAATAATGAAAAACTGTTTTTT
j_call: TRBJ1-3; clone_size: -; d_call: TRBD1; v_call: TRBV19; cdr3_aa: CASSILQGSGNTIYF; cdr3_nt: TGTGCCAGTAGTATTCTACAGGGGTCTGGAAACACCATATATTTT
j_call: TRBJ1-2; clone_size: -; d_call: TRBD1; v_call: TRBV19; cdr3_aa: CASSEQGAIYGYTF; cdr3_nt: TGTGCCAGTAGTGAACAGGGGGCGATCTATGGCTACACCTTC
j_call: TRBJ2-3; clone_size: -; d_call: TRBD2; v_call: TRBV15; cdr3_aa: CATSRDLAGVTSTDTQYF; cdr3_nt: TGTGCCACCAGCAGAGATCTAGCGGGAGTGACTAGCACAGATACGCAGTATTTT
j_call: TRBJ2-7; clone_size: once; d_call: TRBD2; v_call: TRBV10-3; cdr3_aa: CAIRPSTSGYEQYF; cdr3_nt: TGTGCCATCAGGCCTTCGACTAGCGGATACGAGCAGTACTTC
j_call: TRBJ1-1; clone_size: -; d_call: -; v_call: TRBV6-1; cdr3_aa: CASSDSTVVDTEAFF; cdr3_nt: TGTGCCAGCAGTGATTCGACCGTGGTCGACACTGAAGCTTTCTTT
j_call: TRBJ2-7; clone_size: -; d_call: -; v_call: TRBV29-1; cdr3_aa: CSGRSSSYEQYF; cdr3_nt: TGCAGCGGGCGGTCCAGCTCCTACGAGCAGTACTTC
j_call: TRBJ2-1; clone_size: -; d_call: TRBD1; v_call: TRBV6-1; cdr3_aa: CASSGTGGIYNEQFF; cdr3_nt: TGTGCCAGCAGTGGGACAGGGGGGATTTACAATGAGCAGTTCTTC
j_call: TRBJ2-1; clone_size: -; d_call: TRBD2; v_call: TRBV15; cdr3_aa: CATSSLAGAPSSYNEQFF; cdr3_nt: TGTGCCACCAGCAGTCTAGCGGGAGCCCCGAGCTCCTACAATGAGCAGTTCTTC
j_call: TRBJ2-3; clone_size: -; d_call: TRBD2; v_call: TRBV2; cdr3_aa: CASSLTPGLQYF; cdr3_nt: TGTGCCAGCAGTCTGACCCCGGGACTACAGTATTTT
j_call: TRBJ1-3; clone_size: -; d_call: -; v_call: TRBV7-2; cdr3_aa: CASSLGQGQGNTIYF; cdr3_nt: TGTGCCAGCAGCTTAGGCCAGGGGCAGGGAAACACCATATATTTT
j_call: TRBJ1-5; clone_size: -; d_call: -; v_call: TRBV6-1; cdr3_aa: CASSENRSNQPQHF; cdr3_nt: TGTGCCAGCAGTGAAAATCGGAGCAATCAGCCCCAGCATTTT
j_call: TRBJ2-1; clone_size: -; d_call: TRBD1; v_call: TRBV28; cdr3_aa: CASSLGTGIRNEQFF; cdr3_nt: TGTGCCAGCAGTTTAGGGACAGGGATACGCAATGAGCAGTTCTTC
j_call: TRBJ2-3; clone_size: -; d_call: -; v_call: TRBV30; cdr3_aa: CAWRHLDTQYF; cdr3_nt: TGTGCCTGGAGACATCTAGATACGCAGTATTTT
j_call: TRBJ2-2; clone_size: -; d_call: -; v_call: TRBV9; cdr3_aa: CASTPGAGKNTGELFF; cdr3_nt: TGTGCCAGCACCCCTGGGGCAGGGAAAAACACCGGGGAGCTGTTTTTT
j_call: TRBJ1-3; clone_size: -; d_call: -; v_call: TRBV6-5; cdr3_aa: CASSLQGLSGNTIYF; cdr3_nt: TGTGCCAGCAGTCTACAGGGCCTCTCTGGAAACACCATATATTTT
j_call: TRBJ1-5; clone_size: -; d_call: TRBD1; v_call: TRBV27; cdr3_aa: CTSGKGTESNQPQHF; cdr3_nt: TGTACCAGCGGTAAGGGGACAGAAAGCAATCAGCCCCAGCATTTT
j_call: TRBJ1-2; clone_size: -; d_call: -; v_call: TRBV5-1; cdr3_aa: CASSLSPGANYGYTF; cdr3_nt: TGCGCCAGCAGCTTGAGTCCAGGGGCTAACTATGGCTACACCTTC
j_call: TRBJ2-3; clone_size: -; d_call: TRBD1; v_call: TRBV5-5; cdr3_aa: CASSVGQASTDTQYF; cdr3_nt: TGTGCCAGCAGCGTCGGACAGGCGAGCACAGATACGCAGTATTTT
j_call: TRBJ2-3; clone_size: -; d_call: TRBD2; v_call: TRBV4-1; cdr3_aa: CASSHPPLAGGPRYTDTQYF; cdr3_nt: TGCGCCAGCAGCCATCCTCCCCTAGCGGGAGGGCCCCGATACACAGATACGCAGTATTTT
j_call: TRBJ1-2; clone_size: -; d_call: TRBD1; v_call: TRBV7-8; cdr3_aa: CASSFTGGRYGYTF; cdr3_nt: TGTGCCAGCAGCTTTACAGGGGGACGGTATGGCTACACCTTC
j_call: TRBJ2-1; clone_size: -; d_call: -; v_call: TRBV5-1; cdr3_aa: CASSREMSSYNEQFF; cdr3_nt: TGCGCCAGCAGCCGCGAAATGAGCTCCTACAATGAGCAGTTCTTC
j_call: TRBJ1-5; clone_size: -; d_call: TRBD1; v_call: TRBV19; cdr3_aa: CASGRGIGSNQPQHF; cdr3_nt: TGTGCCAGTGGCAGGGGGATCGGGAGCAATCAGCCCCAGCATTTT
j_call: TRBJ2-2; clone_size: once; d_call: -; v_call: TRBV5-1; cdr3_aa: CASSLGASGTGELFF; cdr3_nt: TGCGCCAGCAGCTTGGGGGCTTCAGGGACCGGGGAGCTGTTTTTT
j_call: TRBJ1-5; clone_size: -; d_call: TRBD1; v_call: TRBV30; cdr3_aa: CAWSALDRGEPQHF; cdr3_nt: TGTGCCTGGAGTGCCCTGGACAGGGGAGAGCCCCAGCATTTT
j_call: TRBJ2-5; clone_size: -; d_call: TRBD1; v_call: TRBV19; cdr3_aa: CASSLTGTAQETQYF; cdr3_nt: TGTGCCAGTAGTTTAACCGGGACAGCACAAGAGACCCAGTACTTC
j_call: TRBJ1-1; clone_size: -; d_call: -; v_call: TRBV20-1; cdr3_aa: CSAQANTEAFF; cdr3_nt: TGCAGTGCCCAGGCCAACACTGAAGCTTTCTTT
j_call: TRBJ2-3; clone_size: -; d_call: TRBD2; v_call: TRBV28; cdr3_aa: CASSLSASGSPDTQYF; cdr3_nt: TGTGCCAGCAGTTTAAGTGCTAGCGGGAGCCCAGATACGCAGTATTTT